These 25 T cell receptor beta chains originate from one sample sequenced in a study of Graves' ophthalmopathy and Graves' hyperthyroidism (dated by TCRdb to about 2018). Sequencing took place on an Illumina HiSeq 2000. For repertoire sequencing, the TCR beta CDR3 regions were amplified from RNA transcripts. The first round of RT-PCR was done with HTBI primers and the Qiagen OneStep RT-PCR kit, and was followed by a second round of multiplex PCR, then size selection and purification. The public reads were run again by TCRdb, first through fastp at Q25 and then through MiXCR, and only productive beta chains were kept. Each entry merges the rows of one CDR3 protein and shows their most common DNA and genes. The sample includes 200,000 to 250,000 distinct CDR3 sequences, with around a fifth observed a single time. The biggest ten clones account for under 55% of the sample. The specimen sequenced was peripheral blood. Receptors were obtained from a woman aged 45-60 years with Graves' ophthalmopathy. Donor details come from another sample of the same person, matched by shared clones.

This clonotype was seen many times. The chain carries TRBV27 and TRBJ1-1, with D possibly matching TRBD1 (6 bases). The CDR3 length is 14 residues. CDR1 MNHEY and CDR2 SMNVEV come from the germline V gene (reference sequence). V lost 0 bases to trimming and J lost 3 bases, with 8 bases between them. This chain's CDR3 is CASSLSGGDTEAFF. The CDR3 bases are TGTGCCAGCAGTTTATCAGGGGGGGACACTGAAGCTTTCTTT.

In its sample, this clonotype was seen a few times. CDR3 in amino acids: CASSLNDRGSYGANVLTF. CDR3 coding DNA: TGCGCCAGCAGCTTAAACGACAGGGGGTCCTACGGGGCCAACGTCCTGACTTTC. The V and J genes are TRBV5-1 and TRBJ2-6; 9 nucleotides agree with TRBD1. CDR1 and CDR2 (germline): SGHRS, YFSETQ. Trimming at V came to 2 bases and at J to 4 bases, leaving 10 bases not matched to a gene. The CDR3 contains 18 residues.

This clonotype was detected many times. The junction does not match germline at one end; this may be a read error. V gene TRBV19 combines with J gene TRBJ1-2; 7 bases are a match to TRBD1. Germline V gives CDR1 LNHDA, CDR2 SQIVND (reference sequence). The CDR3 is 13 residues long. The CDR3 region has the DNA TGTGCCAGTAGTGCACAGGGGACCTATAGCTACACCTTC. This gives the protein CASSAQGTYSYTF.

This chain connects TRBV12-5 to TRBJ2-2; no clear D gene. Trimming stripped 8 bases from V and 7 bases from J, with 11 bases between. Germline V CDR1 and CDR2: LGHNT, FRNRAP. There are 12 residues in the CDR3. CDR3 DNA: TGTGCTAGTCTGGGCTCCGACGGGGAGCTGTTTTTT. It encodes CASLGSDGELFF.

This clonotype was detected once. V usage is TRBV6-1 and J usage is TRBJ2-5, with no clear D. V lost 1 base, J lost 2 bases, and 14 bases lay in between. The CDR3 loop spans 16 amino acids. The germline V gene encodes CDR1 MNHNS and CDR2 SASEGT. CDR3 nucleotides: TGTGCCAGCAGTGAAGACAGTTACAGCAGTCAAGAGACCCAGTACTTC. Translation: CASSEDSYSSQETQYF.

V gene TRBV12-3 or TRBV12-4 combines with J gene TRBJ2-4, with D perhaps TRBD1 (6 bases). V dropped 5 bases and J dropped 12 bases, with 11 bases sitting between them. The CDR3 has 11 residues. As DNA, the CDR3 is TGTGCCAGCAGTAGCAGGGGTAGTCAGTACTTC. This sequence encodes CASSSRGSQYF.

This clonotype was observed many times. The V call is TRBV29-1, the J call TRBJ1-6; D may be TRBD1 (5 bases). Per the germline V gene, CDR1 is SQVTM and CDR2 is ANQGSEA. The length of the CDR3 is 13 residues. Between the trimmed V and J ends, which lost 7 bases and 10 bases, there was a span of 17 bases. The CDR3 nucleotides are TGCAGCGCAATGACGGGGCCAGGATCACCCCTCCACTTT. Amino acid sequence: CSAMTGPGSPLHF.

This clonotype has at least ten counts. The chain links TRBV5-1 to TRBJ2-5; D unclear. Deletions cut 0 bases from V and 6 bases from J, with 9 bases between. Germline V gene lookup returns CDR1 SGHRS and CDR2 YFSETQ. The CDR3 has 13 amino acids. The DNA of the CDR3 is TGCGCCAGCAGCTTGGGGGATCGGAAGACCCAGTACTTC. Amino acid sequence: CASSLGDRKTQYF.

This clonotype was counted many times. This chain uses TRBV10-3 with TRBJ2-7; tentative D call: TRBD2 (6 bases). Germline CDR1 ENHRY, CDR2 SYGVKD. The V gene lost 3 bases and the J gene lost 3 bases, with 15 bases spanning the gap. This CDR3 is built from 15 residues. CDR3: CAISDPLEGRYEQYF. CDR3 DNA: TGTGCCATCAGTGACCCCCTGGAGGGACGCTACGAGCAGTACTTC.

This clonotype was seen repeatedly, ten times or more. The gene calls are TRBV9 and TRBJ1-1; a possible D gene is TRBD1 (6 bases). There are 14 residues in the CDR3. Deletions cut 3 bases from V and 0 bases from J, with 9 bases between. Germline-derived CDR1 and CDR2 are SGDLS and YYNGEE. In nucleotides, the CDR3 is TGTGCCAGCAGCGAGGGACATCTGAACACTGAAGCTTTCTTT. It specifies CASSEGHLNTEAFF. The full variable domain, completed using reference TRBV9 and TRBJ1-1, is DSGVTQTPKHLITATGQRVTLRCSPRSGDLSVYWYQQSLDQGLQFLIQYYNGEERAKGNILERFSAQQFPDLHSELNLSSLELGDSALYFCASSEGHLNTEAFFGQGTRLTVV.

At least ten counts were recorded for this clonotype. This rearrangement joins TRBV20-1 to TRBJ1-5, with D possibly matching TRBD1 (6 bases). Germline lookup yields CDR1 DFQATT and CDR2 SNEGSKA (reference sequence). The CDR3 length is 12 residues. CDR3 DNA sequence: TGCGGCCTCGGGGGCGGCAATCAGCCCCAGCATTTT. It yields the protein CGLGGGNQPQHF.

This rearrangement joins TRBV28 to TRBJ1-2, with D perhaps TRBD1 (5 bases). Trimming took 6 bases from V and 0 from J, leaving 11 bases between them. The CDR3 loop spans 14 amino acids. Germline CDR1 reads MDHEN; CDR2 reads SYDVKM. DNA for the CDR3: TGTGCCAGCAGGGGGACGGGAACTAACTATGGCTACACCTTC. Translated: CASRGTGTNYGYTF.

This clonotype was observed at least ten times. The chain joins TRBV11-2 to TRBJ1-1; D ambiguous. Germline assignment: CDR1 SGHAT and CDR2 FQNNGV. The CDR3 length is 16 residues. Trimming left V 1 base short and J 0 bases short, with 12 bases between. CDR3 nucleotide sequence: TGTGCCAGCAGCTTAGTGGGCCAGAGCATGAACACTGAAGCTTTCTTT. Translating gives CASSLVGQSMNTEAFF.

V usage is TRBV27 and J usage is TRBJ1-1; perhaps TRBD1 as D (5 bases). Germline lookup yields CDR1 MNHEY and CDR2 SMNVEV (reference sequence). This CDR3 spans 13 amino acids. Trimming stripped 5 bases from V and 7 bases from J, with 14 bases between. This CDR3 reads CASSIGGFGEAFF. The CDR3 DNA is TGTGCCAGCAGTATTGGGGGGTTTGGTGAAGCTTTCTTT.

This clonotype was seen at least ten times. V gene TRBV2 combines with J gene TRBJ1-5, with 7 bases aligning to TRBD1. The CDR3 runs 15 residues. J lost 11 bases, V lost 6 bases, and 16 bases had no gene match. From germline, CDR1 is SNHLY and CDR2 FYNNEI. The CDR3 loop is CASREGTDLWKSQHF. In DNA, the CDR3 is TGTGCCAGCAGAGAGGGGACAGATTTATGGAAGTCCCAGCATTTT.

The sample holds a few counts of this clonotype. V usage is TRBV5-1 and J usage is TRBJ1-2; tentatively, D is TRBD1 (6 bases). The CDR3 is 16 residues long. CDR1 and CDR2 (germline): SGHRS, YFSETQ. The V and J ends lost 3 bases and 1 base respectively, with 16 bases between them. The CDR3 sequence is CASSSGGQLNNYGYTF. Here the CDR3 DNA reads TGCGCCAGCAGCTCGGGGGGACAACTCAATAACTATGGCTACACCTTC. The variable domain in full, with the rest retrieved from reference TRBV5-1 and TRBJ1-2, is KAGVTQTPRYLIKTRGQQVTLSCSPISGHRSVSWYQQTPGQGLQFLFEYFSETQRNKGNFPGRFSGRQFSNSRSEMNVSTLELGDSALYLCASSSGGQLNNYGYTFGSGTRLTVV.

There are many counts of this clonotype. The CDR3 region is CASSEYDSYEQYF. The CDR3 DNA reads as TGTGCCAGCAGTGAATATGATTCCTACGAGCAGTACTTC. This chain uses TRBV25-1 with TRBJ2-7; D is undetermined. Trimming removed 0 bases from V and 1 base from J, with 4 bases in between. The CDR3 contains 13 residues. The germline V gene has CDR1 MGHDK and CDR2 SYGVNS.

This clonotype has a handful of counts. The junction shows a germline mismatch at one end, possibly a read error. This rearrangement joins TRBV12-3 or TRBV12-4 to TRBJ1-2; no clear D gene. CDR3 length: 15 amino acids. The CDR3 loop reads CASSLVERRFYGYNF. The CDR3 region has the DNA TGTGCCAGCAGTTTAGTCGAACGTAGATTTTATGGCTACAACTTC.

CDR3: CASSREASSYEQYF. In DNA, the CDR3 is TGTGCCAGCAGCAGAGAGGCCAGTTCCTACGAGCAGTACTTC. V and J are TRBV7-2 and TRBJ2-7; D gene unclear. CDR3 length equals 14 residues. The germline V and J ends were trimmed by 5 bases and 1 base, with 12 bases remaining between them. Germline lookup yields CDR1 SGHTA and CDR2 FQGNSA.

Many counts were recorded for this clonotype. The genes are TRBV19 and TRBJ1-2; the D gene is possibly TRBD1 (5 bases). The germline V gene has CDR1 LNHDA and CDR2 SQIVND (reference sequence). The CDR3 has 13 residues. Trimming cost V 10 bases and J 4 bases, with 16 bases left between them. Written as DNA, the CDR3 is TGTGCCACCACAGAACAGGAAGGCTATGGCTACACCTTC. This encodes CATTEQEGYGYTF.

This clonotype appeared a few times. The genes are TRBV6-1 and TRBJ2-3; 11 bases are shared with TRBD2. The CDR3 is made up of 15 amino acids. The germline V gene encodes CDR1 MNHNS and CDR2 SASEGT. The ends lost 4 bases at V and 2 bases at J; junction bases unmatched: 2. The CDR3 bases are TGTGCCAGCAGTGCGACTAGCGGGAACACAGATACGCAGTATTTT. Translation: CASSATSGNTDTQYF.

The rearrangement joins TRBV27 to TRBJ2-7, with 10 nucleotides matching TRBD2. Germline V CDR1 and CDR2: MNHEY, SMNVEV (reference sequence). After removal of 5 bases from V and 3 bases from J, the junction contained 7 bases not matched to a gene. There are 15 residues in the CDR3. The DNA of the CDR3 is TGTGCCAGCAGTATCGGGACTAGCGAGATCTACGAGCAGTACTTC. As protein: CASSIGTSEIYEQYF.

This clonotype was seen repeatedly, ten times or more. The chain carries TRBV19 and TRBJ1-2; D unclear. Trimming left V 4 bases short and J 8 bases short, with 5 bases between. CDR3 size: 10 residues. Germline CDR1 and CDR2: LNHDA and SQIVND (reference sequence). The CDR3 DNA reads TGTGCCAGTAGTAAGGACGGCTACACCTTC. Protein: CASSKDGYTF.

This clonotype was seen repeatedly, ten times or more. The V call is TRBV7-2, the J call TRBJ2-6; D not certain. The CDR3 runs 15 residues. Germline V lookup: CDR1 SGHTA, CDR2 FQGNSA. Trimming shortened V by 1 base and J by 2 bases, and 6 bases separated the two germline ends. CDR3 nucleotide sequence: TGTGCCAGCAGCTTAGGAGTTCCTGGGGCCAACGTCCTGACTTTC. Translating gives CASSLGVPGANVLTF.

Ten or more counts support this clonotype. The chain combines TRBV20-1 with TRBJ2-5; 9 bases agree with TRBD1. The trim removed 5 bases at V and 5 bases at J, leaving 12 bases unmatched. Germline-derived CDR1 and CDR2 are DFQATT and SNEGSKA (reference sequence). CDR3 length: 15 residues. The CDR3 loop reads CSAEPGQGQMETQYF. The CDR3 bases are TGCAGTGCTGAGCCGGGACAGGGTCAGATGGAGACCCAGTACTTC.